The next 30 T cell receptor beta chains were all read from a single sample in a study of shared clonotypes between healthy human individuals. TCRdb's copy holds only in-frame clones and misses some; the assay was immunoSEQ multiplex PCR. Of some 690,000 clones listed, 90% are singletons. The sequencing sample was made of memory CD8+ T cells from PBMCs. Described subset: CD45RO+ cells pooled with CCR7-negative TemRA cells. The receptors were sampled from a young man in good health. Some clones in this sample may be carry-over from other donors' samples.

This chain links TRBV6-5 with TRBJ2-2, with TRBD1 as a possible D gene (5 bases). Germline-derived CDR1 and CDR2 are MNHEY and SVGAGI. V was cut by 2 bases and J by 4 bases, with 8 bases left in between. The CDR3 length is 14 residues. CDR3 coding DNA: TGTGCCAGCAGTTACGAGACAGTCACCGGGGAGCTGTTTTTT. It is translated as CASSYETVTGELFF.

A single count supports this clone. The rearrangement joins TRBV7-6 to TRBJ2-2; the match to TRBD1 covers 8 bases. V lost 6 bases, J lost 4 bases, and 10 bases stayed unmatched. The CDR3 contains 16 residues. Germline CDR1 SGHVS, CDR2 FNYEAQ. Here the CDR3 DNA reads TGTGCCAGCAGAGCCGATACCAGGGGGCGCACCGGGGAGCTGTTTTTT. Its protein product is CASRADTRGRTGELFF. Drawing the rest from reference TRBV7-6 and TRBJ2-2, the complete variable domain is GAGVSQSPRYKVTKRGQDVALRCDPISGHVSLYWYRQALGQGPEFLTYFNYEAQQDKSGLPNDRFSAERPEGSISTLTIQRTEQRDSAMYRCASRADTRGRTGELFFGEGSRLTVL.

V is TRBV27 and J is TRBJ1-2; D is unresolved. Germline CDR1 and CDR2: MNHEY and SMNVEV (reference sequence). CDR3 length: 12 amino acids. V dropped 5 bases and J dropped 8 bases, with 12 bases sitting between them. The CDR3 is CASSPLGEGYTF. The CDR3, as DNA: TGTGCCAGCAGTCCCCTCGGGGAAGGCTACACCTTC.

This chain connects TRBV11-2 to TRBJ2-3; D gene unclear. V was pared by 4 bases and J by 7 bases, with 12 bases between. The CDR3 has 13 residues. Germline V gene lookup returns CDR1 SGHAT and CDR2 FQNNGV. The CDR3 here is CASSSPALNTQYF. The CDR3 nucleotides are TGTGCCAGCAGCTCCCCGGCATTGAATACGCAGTATTTT. The full variable domain, rest sourced from reference TRBV11-2 and TRBJ2-3, is EAGVAQSPRYKIIEKRQSVAFWCNPISGHATLYWYQQILGQGPKLLIQFQNNGVVDDSQLPKDRFSAERLKGVDSTLKIQPAKLEDSAVYLCASSSPALNTQYFGPGTRLTVL.

The J gene is TRBJ1-1, the V gene TRBV19, with D maybe TRBD1 (5 bases). The CDR3 sequence is 16 residues long. V lost 6 bases to trimming and J lost 1 base, with 18 bases between them. Germline CDR1 reads LNHDA; CDR2 reads SQIVND (reference sequence). The CDR3 DNA sequence: TGTGCCAGTAGGCTTGCCCCCAGGGAGGGGAACACTGAAGCTTTCTTT. Its translation is CASRLAPREGNTEAFF. Full variable domain (outside the CDR3, taken from reference TRBV19 and TRBJ1-1): DGGITQSPKYLFRKEGQNVTLSCEQNLNHDAMYWYRQDPGQGLRLIYYSQIVNDFQKGDIAEGYSVSREKKESFPLTVTSAQKNPTAFYLCASRLAPREGNTEAFFGQGTRLTVV.

The gene calls are TRBV28 and TRBJ2-4; D may be TRBD1 or TRBD2 (6 bases each). Germline loops: CDR1 MDHEN, CDR2 SYDVKM. The CDR3 has 13 residues. V was trimmed by 4 bases and J by 4 bases, leaving 8 bases between them. The CDR3 reads CASSWGAKNIQYF. For the CDR3, the DNA is TGTGCCAGCAGTTGGGGGGCAAAAAACATTCAGTACTTC.

The chain combines TRBV4-3 with TRBJ1-2, with 7 positions matching TRBD1. Looked up from germline, CDR1 is LGHNA and CDR2 is YSLEER. CDR3 length: 17 residues. After removal of 0 bases from V and 7 bases from J, the junction contained 14 bases not matched to a gene. Here the CDR3 reads CASSQDPSGTVLGGYTF. CDR3 nucleotide sequence: TGCGCCAGCAGCCAAGATCCTTCCGGGACAGTGTTAGGTGGCTACACCTTC.

V and J are TRBV4-3 and TRBJ2-5; D might be TRBD1 or TRBD2, each matching 6 bases. The CDR3 sequence is 16 residues long. With 0 bases removed from V and 5 bases from J, the gap between germline ends came to 16 bases. Germline CDR1 and CDR2: LGHNA and YSLEER. CDR3 sequence (DNA): TGCGCCAGCAGCCAAGATTGGGGGGCCCTTGGGGAGACCCAGTACTTC. It yields the protein CASSQDWGALGETQYF.

The rearrangement uses TRBV6-5 and TRBJ2-7; D gene ambiguous. Germline V gene lookup returns CDR1 MNHEY and CDR2 SVGAGI. Trimming cost V 0 bases and J 3 bases, with 15 bases left between them. This CDR3 is 16 amino acids long. The DNA for the CDR3 is TGTGCCAGCAGTTACTCCGCCGGGCCTCGGAACTACGAGCAGTACTTC. Its translation is CASSYSAGPRNYEQYF.

V and J are TRBV23-1 and TRBJ2-7; weak D call: TRBD1 (8 bases). TRBV23-1 is known as an ORF, though its function is uncertain. The CDR3 runs to 17 residues. The V and J ends lost 4 bases and 2 bases respectively, with 21 bases between them. CDR3 residues: CASSPSYRTGTTYEQYF. CDR3 sequence (DNA): TGCGCCAGCAGTCCCTCTTACCGGACAGGGACTACCTACGAGCAGTACTTC.

A word on this clone: This probably arose from a read error, given a far larger clone one base away. The rearrangement links TRBV13 to TRBJ2-3; unclear D gene. This CDR3 is 13 amino acids long. Germline lookup yields CDR1 PRHDT and CDR2 FYEKMQ (reference sequence). V lost 6 bases and J 1 base, leaving 8 bases between the germline ends. DNA for the CDR3: TGTGCCAGCAGTAAATGGGGCACAGATACGCAGTATTTT. Translation: CASSKWGTDTQYF.

About this clone itself: At one of its ends the junction is not consistent with the germline gene, which may arise from a read error. This rearrangement joins TRBV27 to TRBJ2-7; TRBD2 aligns across 8 bases. Germline assignment: CDR1 MNHEY and CDR2 SMNVEV (reference sequence). The CDR3 covers 15 residues. The CDR3 sequence: CASSPGEVAGSTGHF. The CDR3 DNA follows: TGTGCCAGCAGTCCCGGGGAGGTAGCGGGGTCGACGGGCCACTTC.

The J gene is TRBJ2-1, the V gene TRBV6-6; 9 bases match TRBD2. The CDR3 sequence is 16 residues long. The V segment lost 2 bases and the J segment 1 base; nucleotides outside the gene matches: 3. Germline V gene sequence: CDR1 MNHNY, CDR2 SVGAGI (reference sequence). The CDR3: CASSYKAGGSYNEQFF. CDR3 coding DNA: TGTGCCAGCAGTTACAAAGCGGGAGGATCCTACAATGAGCAGTTCTTC.

J is TRBJ2-2 and V is TRBV13; TRBD1 aligns across 7 bases. Germline CDR1 reads PRHDT; CDR2 reads FYEKMQ (reference sequence). The CDR3 covers 16 residues. Unmatched junction bases numbered 8, after V lost 4 bases and J lost 3 bases. The CDR3 here is CASSSQGVWDTGELFF. In nucleotides, the CDR3 is TGTGCCAGCAGCTCCCAGGGGGTATGGGACACCGGGGAGCTGTTTTTT.

The chain uses TRBV10-3 and TRBJ1-2; D is perhaps TRBD1 (5 bases). V lost 7 bases to trimming and J lost 4 bases, with 13 bases between them. Per germline, CDR1 ENHRY and CDR2 SYGVKD. This CDR3 has 13 amino acids. The CDR3 DNA is TGTGCCATCAAAGAGGACACAGTCTATGGCTACACCTTC. Translation gives CAIKEDTVYGYTF.

This chain connects TRBV4-1 to TRBJ2-1; 11 nucleotides align to TRBD2. V shed 4 bases, J shed 9 bases, and the junction held 5 bases outside the gene matches. The CDR3 sequence is 14 residues long. Germline loops: CDR1 MGHRA, CDR2 YSYEKL. The CDR3 coding sequence is TGCGCCAGCAGCCTAGCCGGGACTAGCGGTGAGCAGTTCTTC. Translation gives CASSLAGTSGEQFF.

The chain employs TRBV29-1 and TRBJ2-5; D could derive from TRBD1 or TRBD2 (6 bases each). Near its end, the DNA agrees better with TRBJ2-7, so the J call may be wrong. This CDR3 has 15 amino acids. From germline, CDR1 is SQVTM and CDR2 ANQGSEA. The CDR3 bases are TGCAGCGTTGTGGATTGGGGCGGGACACAATACGAGCAGTACTTC. This codes for CSVVDWGGTQYEQYF.

J is TRBJ2-3 and V is TRBV4-1; D is undetermined. Per the germline V gene, CDR1 is MGHRA and CDR2 is YSYEKL. This CDR3 has 13 residues. V was cut by 8 bases and J by 6 bases, with 15 bases left in between. The CDR3 spells CASGPLNGDTQYF. CDR3 bases: TGCGCCAGCGGTCCCCTTAACGGGGATACGCAGTATTTT.

The chain carries TRBV11-2 and TRBJ2-1; no clear D gene. The CDR3 is made up of 18 amino acids. Trimming shortened V by 1 base and J by 12 bases, and 28 bases separated the two germline ends. The germline V gene has CDR1 SGHAT and CDR2 FQNNGV. This chain's CDR3 is CASSLVQYTERPGFVQFF. The CDR3, as DNA: TGTGCCAGCAGCTTAGTTCAGTATACGGAGAGACCGGGTTTTGTGCAGTTCTTC.

The rearrangement links TRBV5-4 to TRBJ1-2; D not resolved. V lost 3 bases and J 6 bases, leaving 12 bases between the germline ends. CDR3 length: 13 residues. The germline gives CDR1 SGHNT, CDR2 YYREEE (reference sequence). The CDR3 here is CASSSRALDGYTF. The CDR3 DNA is TGTGCCAGCAGCTCCCGGGCCCTAGATGGCTACACCTTC.

The rearrangement links TRBV9 to TRBJ2-1; 7 nucleotides line up with TRBD1. J gave up 8 bases and V 4 bases, and 15 bases lay outside the gene matches. CDR3 size: 16 residues. Germline V gene sequence: CDR1 SGDLS, CDR2 YYNGEE. The CDR3 nucleotides are TGTGCCAGCAGCCTCCTTCAGGAGGTAGACAGGGATGAGCAGTTCTTC. Translating gives CASSLLQEVDRDEQFF. Combining the CDR3 with reference TRBV9 and TRBJ2-1 gives the whole variable domain DSGVTQTPKHLITATGQRVTLRCSPRSGDLSVYWYQQSLDQGLQFLIQYYNGEERAKGNILERFSAQQFPDLHSELNLSSLELGDSALYFCASSLLQEVDRDEQFFGPGTRLTVL.

The genes are TRBV21-1 and TRBJ2-2; the D call in the table, TRBD2, was not verified against the DNA. TRBV21-1 is given as a pseudogene. The CDR3 is 16 residues long. The CDR3 coding sequence is TGTGCCAGCAGCAAAAGGAGGGGACGGGGGACCGGGGAGCTGTTTTTT. It codes for CASSKRRGRGTGELFF.

The chain links TRBV13 to TRBJ2-5; TRBD2 matches at 7 bases. Losses at the gene ends were 2 bases for V and 1 base for J; bases not matched to a gene: 7. The germline V gene has CDR1 PRHDT and CDR2 FYEKMQ (reference sequence). This CDR3 has 16 residues. CDR3 amino acids: CASSLKFGGVQETQYF. For the CDR3, the DNA is TGTGCCAGCAGCTTAAAGTTTGGGGGGGTCCAAGAGACCCAGTACTTC.

This chain connects TRBV19 to TRBJ1-5; TRBD1 matches 7 bases. The V gene's germline CDR1 is LNHDA and CDR2 SQIVND (reference sequence). The CDR3 runs 15 residues. The ends lost 4 bases at V and 2 bases at J; junction bases unmatched: 5. CDR3 sequence reads: CASSTWTGGNQPQHF. CDR3 bases: TGTGCCAGTAGTACATGGACAGGCGGCAATCAGCCCCAGCATTTT.

The J gene is TRBJ1-1, the V gene TRBV6-5; D is perhaps TRBD1 (6 bases). Looked up from germline, CDR1 is MNHEY and CDR2 is SVGAGI. CDR3 length equals 15 residues. The V gene lost 0 bases and the J gene lost 3 bases, with 11 bases spanning the gap. The CDR3 nucleotides read TGTGCCAGCAGTTACTCGCAGGGGTCGCACACTGAAGCTTTCTTT. It translates to CASSYSQGSHTEAFF.

The chain couples TRBV2 to TRBJ2-3; 10 nucleotides match TRBD2. CDR1 is SNHLY, CDR2 FYNNEI, per germline. The CDR3 totals 15 residues. Losses at the gene ends were 3 bases for V and 3 bases for J; bases not matched to a gene: 3. CDR3 sequence: CASSDLAGVTDTQYF. The CDR3 bases are TGTGCCAGCAGTGACCTAGCGGGAGTAACAGATACGCAGTATTTT.

This chain joins TRBV6-5 and TRBJ2-2, with D perhaps matching TRBD2 (6 bases). This CDR3 region has 15 residues. Germline V gene data show CDR1 as MNHEY and CDR2 as SVGAGI. V lost 0 bases, J lost 1 base, and 6 bases lay in between. The CDR3 DNA sequence: TGTGCCAGCAGTTACTCCGGGGGGAACACCGGGGAGCTGTTTTTT. Its protein product is CASSYSGGNTGELFF.

The CDR3 coding sequence is TGTGCCAGCAGCTTAGGCTGGGGGTACCAAGAGACCCAGTACTTC. Translation gives CASSLGWGYQETQYF. The gene calls are TRBV11-2 and TRBJ2-5; either TRBD1 or TRBD2 may supply D (5 bases each). Germline V gene data show CDR1 as SGHAT and CDR2 as FQNNGV. Trimming stripped 1 base from V and 0 bases from J, with 9 bases between. This CDR3 is built from 15 residues.

The sample holds one count of this clone. The CDR3 is CASSFNPPGELFF. The CDR3 nucleotides are TGTGCCAGCAGCTTCAACCCGCCCGGGGAGCTGTTTTTT. The genes are TRBV9 and TRBJ2-2; no firm D call. The CDR3 spans 13 residues. Germline CDR1 reads SGDLS; CDR2 reads YYNGEE. Trimming took 4 bases from V and 6 from J, leaving 10 bases between them.

This rearrangement joins TRBV4-1 to TRBJ2-7; 8 bases align to TRBD1. From germline, CDR1 is MGHRA and CDR2 YSYEKL. CDR3 length: 13 amino acids. With V trimmed by 4 bases and J by 6 bases, 5 bases remained unmatched. Here the CDR3 reads CASSLRTGSEQYF. The CDR3 DNA sequence: TGCGCCAGCAGCCTAAGGACAGGGAGCGAGCAGTACTTC.